This T cell receptor beta chain was documented in a study of cytomegalovirus exposure and HLA in healthy donors. Notes on the study in general: Researchers reported in a later analysis that a missense DCLRE1C variant was tied to TCR beta V- and J-gene trimming. The investigators catalogued 150 to 200 TCR beta chains as cytomegalovirus-associated.

This clone has a handful of counts. Its antigen remains unidentified. Looked up from germline, CDR1 is SGHDN and CDR2 is FVKESK. J was trimmed by 6 bases and V by 0 bases; bases with no gene match: 10. This CDR3 region has 16 residues. Both 60 Vbeta primers and 13 Jbeta primers went into the PCR. Here immunoSEQ multiplex PCR was the method, and the copy in TCRdb shows in-frame clones only, minus some. The table includes roughly 120,000 clones, roughly 80% detected once. The clonotype was recovered from a woman in her thirties in good health and CMV-seronegative. Sequencing input: PBMCs. This chain joins TRBV14 and TRBJ2-5; 7 positions match TRBD2. The CDR3 loop reads CASSQDREGGRKTQYF. CDR3 coding DNA: TGTGCCAGCAGCCAAGATAGGGAGGGCGGTCGGAAGACCCAGTACTTC.